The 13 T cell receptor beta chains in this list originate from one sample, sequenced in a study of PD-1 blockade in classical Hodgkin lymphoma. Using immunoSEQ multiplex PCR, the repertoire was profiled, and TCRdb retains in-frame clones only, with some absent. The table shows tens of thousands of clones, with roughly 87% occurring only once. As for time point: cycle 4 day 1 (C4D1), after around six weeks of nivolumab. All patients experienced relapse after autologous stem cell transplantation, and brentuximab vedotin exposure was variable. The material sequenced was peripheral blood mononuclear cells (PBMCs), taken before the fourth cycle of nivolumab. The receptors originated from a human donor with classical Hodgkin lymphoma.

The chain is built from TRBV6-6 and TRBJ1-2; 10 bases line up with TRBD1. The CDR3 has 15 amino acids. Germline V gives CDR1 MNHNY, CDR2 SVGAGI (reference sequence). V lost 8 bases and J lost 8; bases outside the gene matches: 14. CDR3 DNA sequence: TGTGCCAGCTTTCGGTCCTGGGACAGGGGAAAGGGCTACACCTTC. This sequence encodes CASFRSWDRGKGYTF.

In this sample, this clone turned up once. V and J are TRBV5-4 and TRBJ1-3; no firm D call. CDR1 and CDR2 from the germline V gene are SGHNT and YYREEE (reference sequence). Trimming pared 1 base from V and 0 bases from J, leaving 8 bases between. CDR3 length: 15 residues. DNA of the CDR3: TGTGCCAGCAGCTTGAGGACGCTCTCTGGAAACACCATATATTTT. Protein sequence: CASSLRTLSGNTIYF.

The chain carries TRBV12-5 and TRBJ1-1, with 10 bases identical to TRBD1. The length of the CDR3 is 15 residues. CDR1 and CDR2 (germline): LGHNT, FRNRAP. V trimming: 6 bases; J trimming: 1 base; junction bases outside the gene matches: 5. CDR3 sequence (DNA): TGTGCTAGTGGCGGGACAGGGGTTGGGAACACTGAAGCTTTCTTT. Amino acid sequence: CASGGTGVGNTEAFF.

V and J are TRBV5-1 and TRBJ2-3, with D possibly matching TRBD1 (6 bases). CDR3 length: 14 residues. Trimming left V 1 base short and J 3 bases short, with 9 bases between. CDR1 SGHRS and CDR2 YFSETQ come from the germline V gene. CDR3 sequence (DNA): TGCGCCAGCAGCTTGCTCACAGGGACAGATACGCAGTATTTT. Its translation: CASSLLTGTDTQYF.

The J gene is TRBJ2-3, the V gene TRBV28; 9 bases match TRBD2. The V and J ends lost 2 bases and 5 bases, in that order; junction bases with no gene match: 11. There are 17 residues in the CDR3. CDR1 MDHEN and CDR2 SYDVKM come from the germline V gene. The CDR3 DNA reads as TGTGCCAGCAGTTTAATTATGGCGGGGGGGCATATAGATACGCAGTATTTT. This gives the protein CASSLIMAGGHIDTQYF. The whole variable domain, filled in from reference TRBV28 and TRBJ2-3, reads DVKVTQSSRYLVKRTGEKVFLECVQDMDHENMFWYRQDPGLGLRLIYFSYDVKMKEKGDIPEGYSVSREKKERFSLILESASTNQTSMYLCASSLIMAGGHIDTQYFGPGTRLTVL.

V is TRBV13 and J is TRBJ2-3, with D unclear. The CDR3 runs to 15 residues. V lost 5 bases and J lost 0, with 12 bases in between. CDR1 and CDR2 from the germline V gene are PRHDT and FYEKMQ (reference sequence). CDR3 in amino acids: CASSARLESTDTQYF. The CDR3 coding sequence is TGTGCCAGCAGCGCCCGACTCGAGAGCACAGATACGCAGTATTTT.

CDR3 nucleotide sequence: TGTGCCAGCTCACCAAATCCAGCGGGGGGCACAGATACGCAGTATTTT. Its protein is CASSPNPAGGTDTQYF. The J gene is TRBJ2-3, the V gene TRBV18; 8 positions match TRBD2. The CDR3 totals 16 residues. Germline V gene lookup returns CDR1 KGHSH and CDR2 LQKENI. After removal of 2 bases from V and 1 base from J, the junction contained 5 bases not matched to a gene.

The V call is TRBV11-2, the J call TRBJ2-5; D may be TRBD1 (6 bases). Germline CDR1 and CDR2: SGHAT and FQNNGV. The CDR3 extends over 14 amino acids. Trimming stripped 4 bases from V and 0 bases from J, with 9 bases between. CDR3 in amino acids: CASSWDNYQETQYF. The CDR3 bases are TGTGCCAGCAGCTGGGACAACTACCAAGAGACCCAGTACTTC.

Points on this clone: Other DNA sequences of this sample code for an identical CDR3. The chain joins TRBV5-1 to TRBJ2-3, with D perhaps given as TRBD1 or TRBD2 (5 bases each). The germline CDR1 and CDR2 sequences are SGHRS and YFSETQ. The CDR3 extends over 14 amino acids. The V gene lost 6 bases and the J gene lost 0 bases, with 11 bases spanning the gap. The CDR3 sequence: CASTPGRSTDTQYF. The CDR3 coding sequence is TGCGCCAGCACCCCGGGACGGAGCACAGATACGCAGTATTTT.

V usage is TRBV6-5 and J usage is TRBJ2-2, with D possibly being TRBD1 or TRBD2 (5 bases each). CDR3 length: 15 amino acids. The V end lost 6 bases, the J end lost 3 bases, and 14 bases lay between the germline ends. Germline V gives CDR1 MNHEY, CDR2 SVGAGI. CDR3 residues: CASRSMGPYTGELFF. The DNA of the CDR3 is TGTGCCAGCAGATCCATGGGACCTTACACCGGGGAGCTGTTTTTT.

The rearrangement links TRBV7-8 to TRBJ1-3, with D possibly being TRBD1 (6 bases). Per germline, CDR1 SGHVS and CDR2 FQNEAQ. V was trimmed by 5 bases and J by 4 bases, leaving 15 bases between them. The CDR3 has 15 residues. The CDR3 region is CASSLQGLEGNTIYF. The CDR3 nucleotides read TGTGCCAGCAGCCTTCAGGGGCTCGAGGGAAACACCATATATTTT.

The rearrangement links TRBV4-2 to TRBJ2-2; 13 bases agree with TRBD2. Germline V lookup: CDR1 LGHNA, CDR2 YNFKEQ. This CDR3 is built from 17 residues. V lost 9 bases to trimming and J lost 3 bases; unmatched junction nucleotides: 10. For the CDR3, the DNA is TGTGCCAGAGGTCAGACTAGCGGGGGGAAGGACACCGGGGAGCTGTTTTTT. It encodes CARGQTSGGKDTGELFF.

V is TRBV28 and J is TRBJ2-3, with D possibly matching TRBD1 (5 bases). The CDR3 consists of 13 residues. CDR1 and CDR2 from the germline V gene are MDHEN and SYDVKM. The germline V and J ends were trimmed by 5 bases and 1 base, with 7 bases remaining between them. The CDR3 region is CASSKTGTDTQYF. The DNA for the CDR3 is TGTGCCAGCAGTAAGACAGGCACAGATACGCAGTATTTT.